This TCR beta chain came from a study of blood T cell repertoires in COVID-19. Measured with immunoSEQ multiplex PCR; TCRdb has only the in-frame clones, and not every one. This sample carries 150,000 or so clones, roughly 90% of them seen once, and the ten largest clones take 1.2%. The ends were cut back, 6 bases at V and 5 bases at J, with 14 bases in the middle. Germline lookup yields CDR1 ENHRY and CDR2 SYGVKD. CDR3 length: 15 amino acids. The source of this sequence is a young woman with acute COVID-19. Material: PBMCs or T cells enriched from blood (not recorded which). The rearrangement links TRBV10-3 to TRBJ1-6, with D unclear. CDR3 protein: CAISGESADNSPLHF. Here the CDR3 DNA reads TGTGCCATCAGCGGAGAAAGTGCGGATAATTCACCCCTCCACTTT.